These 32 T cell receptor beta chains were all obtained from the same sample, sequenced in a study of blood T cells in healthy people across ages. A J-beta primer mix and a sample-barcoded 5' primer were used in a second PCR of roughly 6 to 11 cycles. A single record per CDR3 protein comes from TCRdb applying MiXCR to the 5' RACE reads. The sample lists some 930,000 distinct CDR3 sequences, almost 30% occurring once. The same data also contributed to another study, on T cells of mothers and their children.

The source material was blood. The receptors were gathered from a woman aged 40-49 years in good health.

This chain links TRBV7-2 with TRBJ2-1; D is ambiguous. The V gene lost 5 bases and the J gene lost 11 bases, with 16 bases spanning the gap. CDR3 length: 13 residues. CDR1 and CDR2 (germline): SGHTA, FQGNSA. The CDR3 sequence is CASSQNTKTQQFF. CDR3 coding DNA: TGTGCCAGCAGCCAAAATACAAAGACCCAGCAGTTCTTC.

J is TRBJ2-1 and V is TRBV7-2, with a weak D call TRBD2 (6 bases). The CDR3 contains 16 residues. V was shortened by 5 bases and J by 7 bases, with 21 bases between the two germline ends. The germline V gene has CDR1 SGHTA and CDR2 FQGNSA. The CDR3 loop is CASSLPGLAPSNEQFF. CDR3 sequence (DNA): TGTGCCAGCAGCCTACCGGGGCTAGCGCCTTCTAATGAGCAGTTCTTC.

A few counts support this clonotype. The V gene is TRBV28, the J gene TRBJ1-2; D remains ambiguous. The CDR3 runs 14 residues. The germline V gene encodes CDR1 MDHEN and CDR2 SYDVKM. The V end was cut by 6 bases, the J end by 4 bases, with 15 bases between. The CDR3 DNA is TGTGCCAGCAGCTCGGGCCCCTCGGGCTATGGCTACACCTTC. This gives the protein CASSSGPSGYGYTF.

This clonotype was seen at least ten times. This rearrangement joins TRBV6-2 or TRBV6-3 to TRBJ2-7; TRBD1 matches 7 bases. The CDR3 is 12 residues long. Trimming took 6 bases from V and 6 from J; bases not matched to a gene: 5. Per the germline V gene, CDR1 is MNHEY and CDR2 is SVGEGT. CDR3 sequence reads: CASRLGTVEQYF. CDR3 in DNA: TGTGCCAGCAGACTTGGGACAGTCGAGCAGTACTTC.

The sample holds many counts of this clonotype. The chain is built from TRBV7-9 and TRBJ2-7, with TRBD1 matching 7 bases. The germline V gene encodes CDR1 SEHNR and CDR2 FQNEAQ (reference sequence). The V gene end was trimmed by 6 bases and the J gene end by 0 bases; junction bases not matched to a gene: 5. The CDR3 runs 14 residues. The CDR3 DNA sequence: TGTGCCAGCAGGGCCCGGGACAGCTCCTACGAGCAGTACTTC. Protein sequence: CASRARDSSYEQYF.

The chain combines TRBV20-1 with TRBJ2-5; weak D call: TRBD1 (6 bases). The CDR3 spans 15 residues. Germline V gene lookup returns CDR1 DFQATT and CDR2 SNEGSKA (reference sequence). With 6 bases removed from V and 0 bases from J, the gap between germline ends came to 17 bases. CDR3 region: CSAVLGAGYQETQYF. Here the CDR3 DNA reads TGCAGTGCCGTTCTGGGGGCCGGATACCAAGAGACCCAGTACTTC.

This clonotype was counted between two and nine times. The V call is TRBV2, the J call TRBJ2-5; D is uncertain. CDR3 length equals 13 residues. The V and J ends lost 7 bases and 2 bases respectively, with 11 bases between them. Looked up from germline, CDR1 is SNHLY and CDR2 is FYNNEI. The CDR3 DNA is TGTGCCAGCATCGGCGGTAGTCAAGAGACCCAGTACTTC. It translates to CASIGGSQETQYF.

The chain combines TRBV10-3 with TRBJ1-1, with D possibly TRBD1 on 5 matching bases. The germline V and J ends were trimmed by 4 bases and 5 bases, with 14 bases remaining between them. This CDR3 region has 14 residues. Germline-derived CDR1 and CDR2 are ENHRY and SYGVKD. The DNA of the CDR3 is TGTGCCATCAGTGCGGGGGGGAGGAAAACTGAAGCTTTCTTT. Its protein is CAISAGGRKTEAFF.

The CDR3 here is CACNDPGLFHNEQFF. The DNA of the CDR3 is TGTGCCTGCAATGATCCGGGACTTTTCCACAATGAGCAGTTCTTC. V is TRBV30 and J is TRBJ2-1; tentative D call: TRBD2 (6 bases). The CDR3 has 15 residues. The germline gives CDR1 GTSNPN, CDR2 SVGIG (reference sequence). The V end was cut by 6 bases, the J end by 5 bases, with 20 bases between.

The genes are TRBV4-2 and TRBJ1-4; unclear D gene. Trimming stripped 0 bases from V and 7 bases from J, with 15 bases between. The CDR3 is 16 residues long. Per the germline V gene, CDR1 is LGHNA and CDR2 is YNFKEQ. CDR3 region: CASSQDRVGEGEKLFF. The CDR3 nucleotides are TGTGCCAGCAGCCAAGATCGCGTCGGGGAGGGTGAAAAACTGTTTTTT.

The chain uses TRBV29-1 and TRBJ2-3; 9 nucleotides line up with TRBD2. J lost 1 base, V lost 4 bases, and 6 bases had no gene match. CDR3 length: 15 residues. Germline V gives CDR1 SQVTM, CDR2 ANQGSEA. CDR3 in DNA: TGCAGCGTTGCCCTAGCGGGGTCGGGCACAGATACGCAGTATTTT. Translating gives CSVALAGSGTDTQYF.

CDR3 coding DNA: TGCAGCGTTGAAGGTAGCGTCTACAATGAGCAGTACTTC. This sequence encodes CSVEGSVYNEQYF. The rearrangement joins TRBV29-1 to TRBJ2-1; possibly TRBD2 for D (5 bases). TRBJ2-7 explains the end of the DNA better; the J call may be wrong. The germline V gene has CDR1 SQVTM and CDR2 ANQGSEA. This CDR3 comprises 13 residues.

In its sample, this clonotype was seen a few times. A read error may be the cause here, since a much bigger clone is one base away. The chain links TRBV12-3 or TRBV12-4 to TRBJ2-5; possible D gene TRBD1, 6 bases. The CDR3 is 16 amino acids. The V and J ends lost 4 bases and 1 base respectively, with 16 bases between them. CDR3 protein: CASSSGPGTTQETQYF. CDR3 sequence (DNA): TGTGCCAGCAGTTCCGGACCCGGGACAACCCAAGAGACCCAGTACTTC.

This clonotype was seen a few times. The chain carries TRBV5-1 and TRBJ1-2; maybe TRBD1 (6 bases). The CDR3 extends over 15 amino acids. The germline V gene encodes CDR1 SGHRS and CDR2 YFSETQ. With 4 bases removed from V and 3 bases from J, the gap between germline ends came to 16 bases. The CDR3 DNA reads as TGCGCCAGCAGCCTGTGGGAGACAGGCTACTATGGCTACACCTTC. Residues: CASSLWETGYYGYTF. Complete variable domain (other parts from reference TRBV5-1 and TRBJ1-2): KAGVTQTPRYLIKTRGQQVTLSCSPISGHRSVSWYQQTPGQGLQFLFEYFSETQRNKGNFPGRFSGRQFSNSRSEMNVSTLELGDSALYLCASSLWETGYYGYTFGSGTRLTVV.

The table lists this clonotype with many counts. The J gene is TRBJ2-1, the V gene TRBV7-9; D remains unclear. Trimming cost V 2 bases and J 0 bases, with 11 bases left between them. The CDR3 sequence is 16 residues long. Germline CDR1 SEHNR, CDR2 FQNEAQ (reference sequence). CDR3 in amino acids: CASSLWHISSYNEQFF. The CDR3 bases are TGTGCCAGCAGCTTATGGCACATCAGCTCCTACAATGAGCAGTTCTTC.

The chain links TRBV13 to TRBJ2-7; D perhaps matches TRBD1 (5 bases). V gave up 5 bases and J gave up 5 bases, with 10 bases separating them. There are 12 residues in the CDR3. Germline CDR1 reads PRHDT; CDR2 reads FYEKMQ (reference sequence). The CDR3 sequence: CASSGSGNEQYF. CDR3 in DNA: TGTGCCAGCAGCGGATCAGGGAACGAGCAGTACTTC.

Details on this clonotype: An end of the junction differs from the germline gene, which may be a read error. For the CDR3, the DNA is TGTGCCAGCAGCCAAGTCCGGGGACCGAACAATGGGCAGTTCTTC. Amino acids: CASSQVRGPNNGQFF. The chain links TRBV3-1 to TRBJ2-1, with D perhaps matching TRBD1 or TRBD2 (5 bases each). CDR3 size: 15 residues. Per the germline V gene, CDR1 is LGHDT and CDR2 is YNNKEL (reference sequence).

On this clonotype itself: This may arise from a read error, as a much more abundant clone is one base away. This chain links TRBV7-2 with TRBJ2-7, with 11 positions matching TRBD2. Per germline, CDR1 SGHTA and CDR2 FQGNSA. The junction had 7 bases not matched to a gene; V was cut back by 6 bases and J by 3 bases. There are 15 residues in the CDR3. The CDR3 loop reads CASSKLAGACYEQYF. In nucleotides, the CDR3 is TGTGCCAGCAGTAAACTAGCGGGGGCCTGCTACGAGCAGTACTTC. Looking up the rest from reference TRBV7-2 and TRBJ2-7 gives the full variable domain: GAGVSQSPSNKVTEKGKDVELRCDPISGHTALYWYRQSLGQGLEFLIYFQGNSAPDKSGLPSDRFSAERTGGSVSTLTIQRTQQEDSAVYLCASSKLAGACYEQYFGPGTRLTVT.

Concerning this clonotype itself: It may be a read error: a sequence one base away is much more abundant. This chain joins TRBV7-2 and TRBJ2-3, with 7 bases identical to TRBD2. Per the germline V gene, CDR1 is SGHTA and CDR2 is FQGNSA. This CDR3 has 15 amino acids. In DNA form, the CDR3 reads TGTGCCAGCAGCTTAGACGGGGGGATCACAGATTCGCAGTATTTT. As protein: CASSLDGGITDSQYF.

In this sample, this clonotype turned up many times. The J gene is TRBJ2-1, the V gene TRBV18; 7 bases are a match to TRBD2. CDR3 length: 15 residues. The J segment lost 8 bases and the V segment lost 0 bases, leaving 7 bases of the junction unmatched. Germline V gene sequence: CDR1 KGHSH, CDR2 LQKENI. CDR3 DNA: TGTGCCAGCTCACCACCCCCTAGCGCGGGGGATGAGCAGTTCTTC. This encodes CASSPPPSAGDEQFF. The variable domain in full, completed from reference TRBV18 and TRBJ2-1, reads NAGVMQNPRHLVRRRGQEARLRCSPMKGHSHVYWYRQLPEEGLKFMVYLQKENIIDESGMPKERFSAEFPKEGPSILRIQQVVRGDSAAYFCASSPPPSAGDEQFFGPGTRLTVL.

The CDR3 is CASSLTFRQYGYTF. The CDR3 nucleotides read TGTGCCAGCAGTCTTACTTTCCGACAGTATGGCTACACCTTC. The rearrangement joins TRBV12-3 or TRBV12-4 to TRBJ1-2, with D possibly matching TRBD1 (5 bases). The CDR3 spans 14 residues. The V end was cut by 5 bases, the J end by 5 bases, with 15 bases between.

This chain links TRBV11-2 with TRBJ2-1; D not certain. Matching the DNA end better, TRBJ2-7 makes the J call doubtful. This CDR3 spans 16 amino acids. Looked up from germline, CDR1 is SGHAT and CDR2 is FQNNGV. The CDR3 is CASSSRVSSSYNEQYF. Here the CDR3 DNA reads TGTGCCAGCAGCTCCCGAGTAAGTAGCTCCTACAATGAGCAGTACTTC.

The CDR3 protein is CSAAGGGTNYGYTF. The CDR3, as DNA: TGCAGCGCTGCCGGAGGGGGTACTAACTATGGCTACACCTTC. The chain combines TRBV29-1 with TRBJ1-2, with D maybe TRBD1 (6 bases). Trimming shortened V by 7 bases and J by 0 bases, and 15 bases separated the two germline ends. The germline V gene has CDR1 SQVTM and CDR2 ANQGSEA. The CDR3 extends over 14 amino acids.

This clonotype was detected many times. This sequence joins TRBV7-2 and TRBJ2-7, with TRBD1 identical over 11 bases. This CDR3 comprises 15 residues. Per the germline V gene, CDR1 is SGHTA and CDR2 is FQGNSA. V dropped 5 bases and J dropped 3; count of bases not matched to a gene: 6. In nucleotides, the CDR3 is TGTGCCAGCAGCCTTATGGGGACAGGGGGCTACGAGCAGTACTTC. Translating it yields CASSLMGTGGYEQYF.

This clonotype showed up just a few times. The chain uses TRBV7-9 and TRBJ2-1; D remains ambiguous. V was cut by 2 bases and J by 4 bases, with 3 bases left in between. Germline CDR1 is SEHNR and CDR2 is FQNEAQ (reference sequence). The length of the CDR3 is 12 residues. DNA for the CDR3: TGTGCCAGCAGCTTAATATACAATGAGCAGTTCTTC. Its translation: CASSLIYNEQFF.

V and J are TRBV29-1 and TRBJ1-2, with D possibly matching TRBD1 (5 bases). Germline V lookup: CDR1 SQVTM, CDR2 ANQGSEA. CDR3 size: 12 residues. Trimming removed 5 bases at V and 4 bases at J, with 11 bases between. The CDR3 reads CSVIGGSYGYTF. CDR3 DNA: TGCAGCGTTATCGGGGGGAGCTATGGCTACACCTTC.

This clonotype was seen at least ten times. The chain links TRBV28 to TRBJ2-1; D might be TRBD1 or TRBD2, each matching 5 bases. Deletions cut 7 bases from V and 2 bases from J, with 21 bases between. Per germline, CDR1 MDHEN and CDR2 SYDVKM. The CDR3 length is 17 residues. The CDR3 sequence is CASNSAVRDRPYNEQFF. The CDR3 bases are TGTGCCAGCAATTCGGCGGTCCGGGACCGCCCCTACAATGAGCAGTTCTTC.

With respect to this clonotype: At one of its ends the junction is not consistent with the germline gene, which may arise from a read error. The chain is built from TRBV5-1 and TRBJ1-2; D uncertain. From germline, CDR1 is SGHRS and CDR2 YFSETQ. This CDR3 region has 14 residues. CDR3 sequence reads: CAGSLEADGYGYTF. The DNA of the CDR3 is TGCGCCGGCAGCTTGGAGGCCGACGGCTATGGCTACACCTTC. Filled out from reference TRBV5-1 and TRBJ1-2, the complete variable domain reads KAGVTQTPRYLIKTRGQQVTLSCSPISGHRSVSWYQQTPGQGLQFLFEYFSETQRNKGNFPGRFSGRQFSNSRSEMNVSTLELGDSALYLCAGSLEADGYGYTFGSGTRLTVV.

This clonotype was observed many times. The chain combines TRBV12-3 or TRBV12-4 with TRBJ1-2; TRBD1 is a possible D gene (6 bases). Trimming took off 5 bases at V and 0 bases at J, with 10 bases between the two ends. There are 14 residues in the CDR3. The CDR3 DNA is TGTGCCAGCAGTACAGGGATAGCTAACTATGGCTACACCTTC. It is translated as CASSTGIANYGYTF.

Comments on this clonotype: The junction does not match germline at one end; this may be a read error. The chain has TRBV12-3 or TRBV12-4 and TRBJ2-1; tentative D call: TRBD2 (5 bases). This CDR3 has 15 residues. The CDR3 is CACSLGRSSYNEQFF. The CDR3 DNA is TGTGCCTGCAGTTTAGGGAGAAGCTCCTACAATGAGCAGTTCTTC.

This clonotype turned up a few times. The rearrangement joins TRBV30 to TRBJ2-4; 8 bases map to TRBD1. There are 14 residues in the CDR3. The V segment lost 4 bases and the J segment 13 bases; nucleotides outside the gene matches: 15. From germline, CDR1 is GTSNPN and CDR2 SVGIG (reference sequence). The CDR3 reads CAWNWGQGAREQYF. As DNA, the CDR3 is TGTGCCTGGAATTGGGGGCAGGGGGCTCGAGAGCAGTACTTC.

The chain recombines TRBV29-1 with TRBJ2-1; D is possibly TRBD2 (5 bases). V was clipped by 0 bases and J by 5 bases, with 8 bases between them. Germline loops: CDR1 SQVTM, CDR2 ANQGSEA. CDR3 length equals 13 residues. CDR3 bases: TGCAGCGTTGAAGATCTGGAGGACAATGAGCAGTTCTTC. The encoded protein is CSVEDLEDNEQFF.